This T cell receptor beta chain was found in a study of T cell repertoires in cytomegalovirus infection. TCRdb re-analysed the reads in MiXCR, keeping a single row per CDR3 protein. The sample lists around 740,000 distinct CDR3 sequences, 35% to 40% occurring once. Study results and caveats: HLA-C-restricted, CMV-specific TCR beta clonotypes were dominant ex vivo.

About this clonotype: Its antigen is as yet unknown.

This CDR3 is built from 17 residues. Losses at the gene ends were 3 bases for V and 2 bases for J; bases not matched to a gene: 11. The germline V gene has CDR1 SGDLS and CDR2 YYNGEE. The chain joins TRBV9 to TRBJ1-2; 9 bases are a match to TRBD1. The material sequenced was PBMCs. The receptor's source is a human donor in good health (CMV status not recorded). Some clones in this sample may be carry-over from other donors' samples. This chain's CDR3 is CASSAGAGTGTNYGYTF. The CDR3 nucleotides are TGTGCCAGCAGCGCGGGGGCCGGGACAGGGACCAACTATGGCTACACCTTC.